This T cell receptor (beta chain) was sequenced for a study of cytomegalovirus exposure and HLA in healthy donors. Both 60 Vbeta primers and 13 Jbeta primers went into the PCR. Here immunoSEQ multiplex PCR was the method, and the copy in TCRdb shows in-frame clones only, minus some. The sample has 150,000 to 200,000 clones, around three quarters seen once. As to this clone: Antigen unknown.

Deletions cut 5 bases from V and 0 bases from J, with 8 bases between. The CDR3 totals 15 residues. Germline V lookup: CDR1 LNHDA, CDR2 SQIVND (reference sequence). Notes on the study in general: Using the classifier, cytomegalovirus status was reportedly diagnosed with high specificity and sensitivity.

The chain has TRBV19 and TRBJ2-6; unclear D gene. Sequences were obtained from PBMCs. The source of this sequence is a man aged 30-40 years in good health and CMV-seronegative. This CDR3 is CASSPGPSGANVLTF. CDR3 DNA: TGTGCCAGTAGTCCTGGGCCCTCTGGGGCCAACGTCCTGACTTTC.